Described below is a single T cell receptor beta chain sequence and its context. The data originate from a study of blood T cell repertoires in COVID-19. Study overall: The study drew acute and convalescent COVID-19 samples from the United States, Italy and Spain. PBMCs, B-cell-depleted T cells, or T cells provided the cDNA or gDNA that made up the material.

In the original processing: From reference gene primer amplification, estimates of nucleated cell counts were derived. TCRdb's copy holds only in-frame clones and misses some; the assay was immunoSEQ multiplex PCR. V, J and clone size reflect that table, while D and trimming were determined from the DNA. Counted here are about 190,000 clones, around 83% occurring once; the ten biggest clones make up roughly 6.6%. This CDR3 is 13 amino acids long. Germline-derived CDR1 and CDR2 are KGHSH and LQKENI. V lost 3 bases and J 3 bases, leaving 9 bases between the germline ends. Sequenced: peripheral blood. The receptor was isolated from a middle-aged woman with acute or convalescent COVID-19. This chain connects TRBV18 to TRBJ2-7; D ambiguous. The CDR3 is CASSPNYYYEQYF. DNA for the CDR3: TGTGCCAGCTCACCTAACTATTACTACGAGCAGTACTTC.